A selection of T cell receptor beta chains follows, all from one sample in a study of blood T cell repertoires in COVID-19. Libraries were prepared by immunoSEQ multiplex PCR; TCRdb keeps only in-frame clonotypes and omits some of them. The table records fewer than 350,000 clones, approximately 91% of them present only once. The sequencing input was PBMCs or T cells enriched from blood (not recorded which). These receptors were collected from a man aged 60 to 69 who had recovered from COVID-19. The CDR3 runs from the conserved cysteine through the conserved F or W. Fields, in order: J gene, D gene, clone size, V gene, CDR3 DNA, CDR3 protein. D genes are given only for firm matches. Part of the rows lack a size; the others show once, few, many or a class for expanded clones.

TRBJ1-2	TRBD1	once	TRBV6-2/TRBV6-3	TGTGCCAGCAGTGCGGACAGGGGGAACTATGGCTACACCTTC	CASSADRGNYGYTF
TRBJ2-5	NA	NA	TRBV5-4	TGTGCCAGCAGCCCCCCCCAGTTCGAAGAGACCCAGTACTTC	CASSPPQFEETQYF
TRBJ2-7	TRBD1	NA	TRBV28	TGTGCCAGCAGTTCCTTGCCAGGACAGGGTATGCACGAGCAGTACTTC	CASSSLPGQGMHEQYF
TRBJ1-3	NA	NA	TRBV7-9	TGTGCCAGCAGCGTACCATTCAGGGAAGGAAACACCATATATTTT	CASSVPFREGNTIYF
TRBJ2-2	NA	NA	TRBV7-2	TGTGCCAGCAGCCCCCGGGGTGGATACACCGGGGAGCTGTTTTTT	CASSPRGGYTGELFF
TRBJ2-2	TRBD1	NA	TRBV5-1	TGCGCCAGCAGCTTGGCGGACAGGGCCACCGGGGAGCTGTTTTTT	CASSLADRATGELFF
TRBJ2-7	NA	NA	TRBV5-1	TGCGCCAGCAGCTTGGACGGCAGGCCCTCCTACGAGCAGTACTTC	CASSLDGRPSYEQYF
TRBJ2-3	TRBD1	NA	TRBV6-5	TGTGCCAGCGGGGCTGGGACAGGGAGAGATACGCAGTATTTT	CASGAGTGRDTQYF
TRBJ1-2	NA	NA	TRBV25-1	TGTGCCAGCAGTAAACACGGACAGACCAAATCTGGCTACACCTTC	CASSKHGQTKSGYTF
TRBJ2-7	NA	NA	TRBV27	TGTGCCAGCAGGATCCAGGGTTACGATCCCTACGAGCAGTACTTC	CASRIQGYDPYEQYF
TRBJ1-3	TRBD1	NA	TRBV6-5	TGTGCCAGCAGTTCCCGACAGGGCGGAAACACCATATATTTT	CASSSRQGGNTIYF
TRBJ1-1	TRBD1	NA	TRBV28	TGTGCCAGCAGTTACAACAGGGGCCGAGGCACTGAAGCTTTCTTT	CASSYNRGRGTEAFF
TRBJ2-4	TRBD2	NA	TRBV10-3	TGTGCCACGTGGGGAGGGTTAGCCAAAAACATTCAGTACTTC	CATWGGLAKNIQYF
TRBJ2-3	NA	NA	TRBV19	TGTGCCAGTAGTATAGGCACTAGCACAGATACGCAGTATTTT	CASSIGTSTDTQYF
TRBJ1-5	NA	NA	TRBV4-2	TGTGCCAGCAGCCAAGACGGGGGGCGTGGGAGCAATCAGCCCCAGCATTTT	CASSQDGGRGSNQPQHF
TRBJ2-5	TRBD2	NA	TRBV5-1	TGCGCCAGCAGTGGACTAGCGGGAGGTTCTGAGACCCAGTACTTC	CASSGLAGGSETQYF
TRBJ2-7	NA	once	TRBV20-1	TGCAGTGCTAGTCTAGGAGTTACCTACGAGCAGTACTTC	CSASLGVTYEQYF
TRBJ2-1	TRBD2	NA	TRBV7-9	TGTGCCAGCAGCACGGGACTAGCGGGAGGGTCCCGCTACAACAATGAGCAGTTCTTC	CASSTGLAGGSRYNNEQFF
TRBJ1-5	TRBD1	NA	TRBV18	TGTGCCAGCTCAAGGACAGGGGGCAATCAGCCCCAGCATTTT	CASSRTGGNQPQHF
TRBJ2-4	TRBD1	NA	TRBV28	TGTGCCAGCAGTCTCCCCGGGACAGGGGCAAACATTCAGTACTTC	CASSLPGTGANIQYF
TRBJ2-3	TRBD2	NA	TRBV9	TGTGCCAGCAGCGTCGTATCTAGCGGGACGACTCAAGATACGCAGTATTTT	CASSVVSSGTTQDTQYF
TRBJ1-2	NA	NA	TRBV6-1	TGTGCCAGCAGTGAACTCTATGGCTACACCTTC	CASSELYGYTF
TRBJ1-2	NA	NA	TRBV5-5	TGTGCCAGCAGCCCCGGGACGGAGGGTGCGAGCTACACCTTC	CASSPGTEGASYTF
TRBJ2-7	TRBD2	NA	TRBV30	TGTGCCTGGAAACTAGCGGGAGGCATCTCCTACGAGCAGTACTTC	CAWKLAGGISYEQYF
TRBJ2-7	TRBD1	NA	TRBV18	TGTGCCAGCTCACCAGACAGGGGCTTAGACTACGAGCAGTACTTC	CASSPDRGLDYEQYF
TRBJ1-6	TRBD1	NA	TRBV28	TGTGCCAGCAGAGAAAGGACAGGGAGGAATTCACCCCTCCACTTT	CASRERTGRNSPLHF
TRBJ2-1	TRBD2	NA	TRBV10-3	TGTGCCATCAGTGAGACTAGCGGGGCTCTCTACAATGAGCAGTTCTTC	CAISETSGALYNEQFF
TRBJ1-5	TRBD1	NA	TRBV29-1	TGCAGCGTGAGGACAGGGGGCTCCCATCAGCCCCAGCATTTT	CSVRTGGSHQPQHF
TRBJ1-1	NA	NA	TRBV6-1	TGTGCCAGCAGTGATCCGGGGGGTGTTAGGGGGTCTGAAGCTTTCTTT	CASSDPGGVRGSEAFF
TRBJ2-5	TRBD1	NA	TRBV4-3	TGCGCCAGCAGCCAAGACACAGGGGGAAAAGAGACCCAGTACTTC	CASSQDTGGKETQYF
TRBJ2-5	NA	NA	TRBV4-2	TGTGCCAGCAGCCCACGGGTACTAAGTACAGGGGAGACCCAGTACTTC	CASSPRVLSTGETQYF
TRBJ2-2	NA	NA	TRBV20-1	TGCAGTGCTAGTACATCGCGGGCGACCGGGGAGCTGTTTTTT	CSASTSRATGELFF
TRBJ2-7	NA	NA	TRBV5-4	TGTGCCAGCAGCCTTACAGGCTCAAACTACGAGCAGTACTTC	CASSLTGSNYEQYF
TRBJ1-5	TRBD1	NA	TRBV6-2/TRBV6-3	TGTGCCAGCACTTACGGACAGGTGCAGGGGCAGCCCCAGCATTTT	CASTYGQVQGQPQHF
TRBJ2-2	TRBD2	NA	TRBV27	TGTGCCAGCAGTATCGGGACTAGCGGGAACACCGGGGAGCTGTTTTTT	CASSIGTSGNTGELFF
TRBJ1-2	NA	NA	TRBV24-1	TGTGCCACCAGTGGCGGATCGTATGGCTACACCTTC	CATSGGSYGYTF
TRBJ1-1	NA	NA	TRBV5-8	TGTGCCAGCAGCTACTACACCCCCACCGACACTGAAGCTTTCTTT	CASSYYTPTDTEAFF
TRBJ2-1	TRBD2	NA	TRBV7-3	TGTGCCAGCAGCCAGACTAGCGGAGCATACAATGAGCAGTTCTTC	CASSQTSGAYNEQFF
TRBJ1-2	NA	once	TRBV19	TGTGCCAGTAGTATAGGGTCGGACTCCCTCTATAAGAATGGCTACACCTTC	CASSIGSDSLYKNGYTF
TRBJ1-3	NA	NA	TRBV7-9	TGTGCCAGCAGCTTTGGTTCGTCGCTATCTGGAAACACCATATATTTT	CASSFGSSLSGNTIYF
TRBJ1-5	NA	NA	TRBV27	TGTGCCAACCTCCCCCACAGTAGCAATCAGCCCCAGCATTTT	CANLPHSSNQPQHF
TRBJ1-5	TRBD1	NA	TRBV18	TGTGCCAGCTCACCAACTGGCGGGACAGGGGATCAGCCCCAGCATTTT	CASSPTGGTGDQPQHF
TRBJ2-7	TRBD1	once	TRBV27	TGTGCCAGCAGTTCGGGACAGGGAAAGCTCGGCCGCTACGAGCAGTACTTC	CASSSGQGKLGRYEQYF
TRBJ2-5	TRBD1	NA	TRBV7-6	TGTGCCAGCAGCTTAGCCAGGGGGTTGGTAGAGACCCAGTACTTC	CASSLARGLVETQYF
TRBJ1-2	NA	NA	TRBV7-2	TGTGCCAGCAGCTTATATGCTAACTATGGCTACACCTTC	CASSLYANYGYTF
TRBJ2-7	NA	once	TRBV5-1	TGCGCCAGCAGCTTGGAGGAAGACGGGGACATGACCTACGAGCAGTACTTC	CASSLEEDGDMTYEQYF
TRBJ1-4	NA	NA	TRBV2	TGTGCCAGCAGGCCCGATGGGGGGGCAATTGAAAAACTGTTTTTT	CASRPDGGAIEKLFF
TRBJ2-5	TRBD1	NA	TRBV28	TGTGCCAGCAGGACAGGGCAATTTCAAGAGACCCAGTACTTC	CASRTGQFQETQYF
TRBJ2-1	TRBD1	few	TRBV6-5	TGTGCCAGCAGCTTAACCCCGGGACAGCCTAGGGGACAGTTCTTC	CASSLTPGQPRGQFF
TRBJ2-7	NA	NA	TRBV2	TGTGCCAGCAGGCCTACAGGATCTCTAGGGTTGGAGCAGTACTTC	CASRPTGSLGLEQYF
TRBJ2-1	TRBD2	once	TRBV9	TGTGCCAGCAGCTCAGGACTAGCGGGAGGCACGAGCTCCTACAATGAGCAGTTCTTC	CASSSGLAGGTSSYNEQFF
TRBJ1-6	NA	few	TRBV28	TGTGCCAGCAGTATAATCTTTCGGTCACCCCTCCACTTT	CASSIIFRSPLHF
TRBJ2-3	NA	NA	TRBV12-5	TGTGCTAGTGGTTTGGTAGGGGCGGATACGCAGTATTTT	CASGLVGADTQYF
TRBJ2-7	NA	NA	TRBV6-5	TGTGCCAGCAAAGCAGGGATAACCTACGAGCAGTACTTC	CASKAGITYEQYF
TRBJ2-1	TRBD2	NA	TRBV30	TGTGCCTGGAGCGGCCGGACTAGCGGCTACAATGAGCAGTTCTTC	CAWSGRTSGYNEQFF
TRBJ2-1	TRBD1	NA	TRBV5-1	TGCGCCAGCAGCGGACAGGGGGGCCTCTACAATGAGCAGTTCTTC	CASSGQGGLYNEQFF
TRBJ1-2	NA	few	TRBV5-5	TGTGCCAGCAGCGTACAAGAAGATGGCTACACCTTC	CASSVQEDGYTF
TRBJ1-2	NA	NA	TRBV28	TGTGCCAGCAGTACAGGGTACTATGGCTACACCTTC	CASSTGYYGYTF
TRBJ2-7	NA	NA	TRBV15	TGTGCCACCAGCAGAGAACGGGGAACCTTCCAAGGACTCGAGCAGTACTTC	CATSRERGTFQGLEQYF